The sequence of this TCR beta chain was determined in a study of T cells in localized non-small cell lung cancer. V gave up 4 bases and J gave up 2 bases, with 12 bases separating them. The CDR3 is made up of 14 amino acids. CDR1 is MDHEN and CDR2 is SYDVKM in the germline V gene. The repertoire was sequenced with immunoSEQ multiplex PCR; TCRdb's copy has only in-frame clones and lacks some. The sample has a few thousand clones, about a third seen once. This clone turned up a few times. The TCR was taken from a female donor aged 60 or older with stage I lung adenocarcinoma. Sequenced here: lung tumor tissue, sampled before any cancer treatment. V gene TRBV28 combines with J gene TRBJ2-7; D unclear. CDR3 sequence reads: CASSWTINPYEQYF. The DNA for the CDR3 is TGTGCCAGCAGTTGGACGATCAATCCCTACGAGCAGTACTTC.